This T cell receptor beta chain was identified in a study of shared clonotypes between healthy human individuals. Partitioning of CD4+ cells yielded a CD45RA+ naive subset and a CD45RA-negative memory subset. V gave up 8 bases and J gave up 5 bases, with 17 bases separating them. Germline CDR1 and CDR2: SNHLY and FYNNEI. The CDR3 totals 14 residues. Original methodology: ImmunoSEQ supplied junction-only sequences lacking quality scores, so filtering was different. The assay was immunoSEQ multiplex PCR, and TCRdb's table has in-frame clones only and misses some. V and J calls and clone size follow that table, whereas D and trimming were derived from the DNA. The sample includes more than 2 million clones, 85% to 95% of them seen just once.

The V and J genes are TRBV2 and TRBJ2-3, with D perhaps TRBD2 (5 bases). Specimen: naive CD4+ T cells sorted from blood. Stated subset: CD45RA+ positively selected. The source of this sequence is a man aged 18 to 30 in good health. The CDR3 nucleotides read TGTGCCAGCCGATGGGAGTCCCGCGGAGATACGCAGTATTTT. Amino acids: CASRWESRGDTQYF.